This TCR beta chain was observed in a study of tumor and adjacent non-tumor tissue in lung cancer (dated by TCRdb to the late 2010s). About the investigation overall: By cancer type, the cohort comprised 11 to 12 adenocarcinoma patients, a couple of squamous cell carcinoma patients and 1 small cell lung cancer patient. The roughly 15 enrolled patients, of whom some ten were men and 5 were women, were aged about 31 to 85 years and were diagnosed with TNM stage I to III disease. Sequencing generated a total of 125,075,908 productive TCRbeta reads, averaging approximately 3.8 million reads per sample. The study compared bulk TCRbeta repertoires from lung tumor tissue and matched distant non-tumor lung tissue of approximately 15 lung cancer patients. Some 31 paired specimens, one tumor and one normal lung sample per patient, were profiled by TCRbeta CDR3 sequencing. The paper's findings and limits, for the study overall: With only roughly 14 patients in the cohort, the authors noted that larger samples and more detailed clinical data are needed. TCR diversity (inverse Simpson) was significantly higher in tumor than in normal lung tissue (431.37 vs 166.20, P = 0.0075, Mann-Whitney U test). TCR diversity was significantly higher in younger patients, and greater tumor TCR diversity was associated with shorter overall survival and shorter disease-free survival. Because peripheral blood was not sequenced, the blood TCRbeta repertoires of the lung cancer patients in the study went unexamined. The sequencing platform is not named in the methods, and unique molecular identifiers are not mentioned. A significantly larger cumulative share of the repertoire was made up by the top 100 clones in normal lung than in tumor tissue.

Worth noting for this clonotype: Its cognate antigen has yet to be identified. This may be a read error: a much more frequent sequence differs by one nucleotide.

Sequences SQVTM (CDR1) and ANQGSEA (CDR2) are obtained from the germline V gene. Counted from cysteine to phenylalanine, this CDR3 has 13 amino acids. Only CDR3 DNA is held: 39 bases, read in frame from base 1. Library prep was done by multiplex PCR. TCRdb records Illumina HiSeq 2500 as the sequencer. TCRbeta libraries were built by three rounds of nested PCR using primers (Table S4), following protocols modified from ARM-PCR. Before sequencing, PCR products in the 200-500 bp range were cut out of the gel and cleaned up using the QIAquick gel extraction kit. The paper's processing steps were these. Reads were cleaned with Trimmomatic, merged with FLASH into complete CDR3 sequences, and assigned to V(D)J germline segments with MiTCR. Clonal diversity was computed as the inverse Simpson's index with VDJtools. A read counted as productive if the sequence was in-frame and lacked a premature stop codon. TCRdb reprocessing: public reads trimmed at Q25 with fastp, clones called with MiXCR, in-frame beta chains kept. Rows are unified per CDR3 protein, each entry keeping the most common DNA and genes. The V and J calls, along with clone size, are taken from TCRdb and not from the paper's own processing. This sample holds 120,000 or so distinct CDR3 sequences; 60% to 70% were observed only once. The top ten hold about 13% of the sample.

Bulk unsorted tissue served as the source for RNA extraction, and RNA quality was assessed using a NanoDrop ND-1000 and an Agilent 2100. The donors were newly diagnosed lung cancer patients admitted for thoracic surgery in China from August to November 2014 who had not received prior chemotherapy. Patients who had received previous radiotherapy or chemotherapy, or who had another concurrent cancer, were excluded from the study. Surgical tissue pieces of about 1-2 cm3 were preserved in RNAlater solution and stored at -80 °C until use. The chain is assembled from TRBV29-1 and TRBJ1-4, with the D gene not clear enough to name. The receptor's source is a man aged 25 to 45 with non-small cell lung cancer. The sample comprised lung tumor tissue. In nucleotides, the sequence is TGCAGCGCTGAAGTTCAGACTAATGAAAAACTGTTTTTT. This translates into CSAEVQTNEKLFF.